This T cell receptor beta chain was obtained from a study of cytomegalovirus exposure and HLA in healthy donors. Across the study: The 100 million to 120 million unique TCR beta sequences, from about 180 million T cells, were found by an earlier analysis.

Study observations and caveats: A few chains linked to CMV were shown in vitro to be specific for CMV antigens. It was reportedly the case that the classifier diagnosed cytomegalovirus status with high specificity and sensitivity.

PCR primers comprised 60 Vbeta and 13 Jbeta primers. Libraries were prepared by immunoSEQ multiplex PCR; TCRdb keeps only in-frame clonotypes and omits some of them. The repertoire holds around 150,000 clones, with roughly 78% as singletons. Concerning this clone: Antigen specificity is unknown.

The sequenced sample consisted of PBMCs. This sequence originates from a man in his forties in good health and CMV-seronegative.

The CDR3 sequence is CASGPGGGSYEQYF. In DNA, the CDR3 is TGTGCCAGCGGCCCTGGCGGGGGCTCCTACGAGCAGTACTTC. The chain combines TRBV2 with TRBJ2-7, with 7 bases lining up with TRBD2. V was pared by 8 bases and J by 0 bases, with 7 bases of the junction left unmatched. Per germline, CDR1 SNHLY and CDR2 FYNNEI. This CDR3 spans 14 amino acids. Variable domain in full (rest from reference TRBV2 and TRBJ2-7): EPEVTQTPSHQVTQMGQEVILRCVPISNHLYFYWYRQILGQKVEFLVSFYNNEISEKSEIFDDQFSVERPDGSNFTLKIRSTKLEDSAMYFCASGPGGGSYEQYFGPGTRLTVT.